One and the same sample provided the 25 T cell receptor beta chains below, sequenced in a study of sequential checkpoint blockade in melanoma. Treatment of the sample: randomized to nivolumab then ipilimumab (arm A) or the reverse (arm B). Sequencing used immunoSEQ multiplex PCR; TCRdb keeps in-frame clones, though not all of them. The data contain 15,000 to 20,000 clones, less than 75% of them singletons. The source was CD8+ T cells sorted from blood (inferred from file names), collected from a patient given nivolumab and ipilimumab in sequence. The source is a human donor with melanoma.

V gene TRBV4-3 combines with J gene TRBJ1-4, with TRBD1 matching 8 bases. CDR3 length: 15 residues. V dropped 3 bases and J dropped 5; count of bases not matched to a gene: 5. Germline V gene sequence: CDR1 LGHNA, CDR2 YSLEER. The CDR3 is CASSQFRGPNEKLFF. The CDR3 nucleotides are TGCGCCAGCAGCCAGTTCAGGGGGCCGAATGAAAAACTGTTTTTT.

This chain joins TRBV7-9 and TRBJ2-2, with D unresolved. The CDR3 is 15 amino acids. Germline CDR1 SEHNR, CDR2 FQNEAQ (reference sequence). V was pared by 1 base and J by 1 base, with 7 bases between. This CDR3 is CASSLVGGNTGELFF. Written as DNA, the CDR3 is TGTGCCAGCAGCTTAGTCGGCGGGAACACCGGGGAGCTGTTTTTT.

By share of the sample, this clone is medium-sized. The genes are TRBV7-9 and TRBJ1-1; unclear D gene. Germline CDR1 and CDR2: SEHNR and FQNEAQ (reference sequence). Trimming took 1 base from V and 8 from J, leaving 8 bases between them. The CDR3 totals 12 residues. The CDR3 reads CASSLVAVEAFF. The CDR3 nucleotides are TGTGCCAGCAGCTTAGTAGCAGTAGAAGCTTTCTTT.

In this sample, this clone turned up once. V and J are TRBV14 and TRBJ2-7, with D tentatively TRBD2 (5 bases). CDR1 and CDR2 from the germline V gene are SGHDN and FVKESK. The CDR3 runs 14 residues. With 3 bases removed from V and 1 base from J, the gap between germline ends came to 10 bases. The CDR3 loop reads CASSHPEDSYEQYF. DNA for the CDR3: TGTGCCAGCAGCCACCCGGAGGATTCCTACGAGCAGTACTTC.

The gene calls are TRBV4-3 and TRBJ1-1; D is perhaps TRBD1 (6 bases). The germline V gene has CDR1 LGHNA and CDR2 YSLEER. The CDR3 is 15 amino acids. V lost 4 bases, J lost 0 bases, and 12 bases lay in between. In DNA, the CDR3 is TGCGCCAGCAGCCCTCGGGGGGCTATGAACACTGAAGCTTTCTTT. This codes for CASSPRGAMNTEAFF.

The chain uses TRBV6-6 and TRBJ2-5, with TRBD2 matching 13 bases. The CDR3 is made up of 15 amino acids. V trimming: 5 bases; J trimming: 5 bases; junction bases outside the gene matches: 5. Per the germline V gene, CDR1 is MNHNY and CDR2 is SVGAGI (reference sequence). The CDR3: CASSTSGGVRETQYF. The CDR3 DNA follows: TGTGCCAGCAGTACTAGCGGGGGGGTACGGGAGACCCAGTACTTC.

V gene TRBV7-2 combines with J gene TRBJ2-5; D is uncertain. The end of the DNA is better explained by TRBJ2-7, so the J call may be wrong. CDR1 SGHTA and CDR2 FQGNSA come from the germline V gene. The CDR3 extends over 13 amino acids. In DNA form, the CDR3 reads TGTGCCAGCAGCTTAGGCCTCTCCTACGAGCAGTACTTC. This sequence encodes CASSLGLSYEQYF.

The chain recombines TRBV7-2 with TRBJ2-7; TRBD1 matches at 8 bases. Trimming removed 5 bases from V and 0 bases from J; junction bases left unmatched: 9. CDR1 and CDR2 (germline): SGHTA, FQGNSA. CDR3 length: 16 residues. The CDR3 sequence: CASSPHSGGNSYEQYF. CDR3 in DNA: TGTGCCAGCAGCCCACATTCAGGGGGCAACTCCTACGAGCAGTACTTC.

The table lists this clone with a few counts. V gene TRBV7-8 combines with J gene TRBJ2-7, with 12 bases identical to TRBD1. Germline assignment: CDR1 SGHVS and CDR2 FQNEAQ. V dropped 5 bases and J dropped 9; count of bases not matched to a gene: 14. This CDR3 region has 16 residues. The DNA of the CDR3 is TGTGCCAGCAGCCCGCGCGGGACAGGGGGCATAGCGCGGCAGTACTTC. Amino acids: CASSPRGTGGIARQYF.

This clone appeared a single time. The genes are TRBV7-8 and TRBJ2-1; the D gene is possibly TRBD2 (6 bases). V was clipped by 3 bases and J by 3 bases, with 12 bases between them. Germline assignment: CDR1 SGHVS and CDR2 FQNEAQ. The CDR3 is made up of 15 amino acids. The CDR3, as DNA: TGTGCCAGCAGCTTCCTAGCGTCCGACTACAATGAGCAGTTCTTC. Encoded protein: CASSFLASDYNEQFF.

In nucleotides, the CDR3 is TGTGCCAGCTATCCGGGGAATCAGCCCCAGCATTTT. Its translation is CASYPGNQPQHF. V and J are TRBV19 and TRBJ1-5, with no clear D. Deletions cut 9 bases from V and 4 bases from J, with 10 bases between. The CDR3 consists of 12 residues. Germline V gene data show CDR1 as LNHDA and CDR2 as SQIVND (reference sequence).

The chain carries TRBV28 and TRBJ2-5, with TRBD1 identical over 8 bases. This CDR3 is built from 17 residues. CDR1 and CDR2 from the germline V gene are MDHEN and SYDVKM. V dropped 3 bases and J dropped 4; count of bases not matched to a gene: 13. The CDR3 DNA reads TGTGCCAGCAGTTTTCCCGGACAGGGCTTAATAAGAGAGACCCAGTACTTC. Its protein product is CASSFPGQGLIRETQYF.

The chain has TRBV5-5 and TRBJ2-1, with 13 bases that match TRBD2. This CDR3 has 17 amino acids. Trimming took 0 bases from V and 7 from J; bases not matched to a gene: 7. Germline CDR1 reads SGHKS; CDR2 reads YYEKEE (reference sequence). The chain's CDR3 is CASSLGASTSGRNEQFF. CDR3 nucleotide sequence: TGTGCCAGCAGCTTGGGTGCTTCGACTAGCGGGAGGAATGAGCAGTTCTTC.

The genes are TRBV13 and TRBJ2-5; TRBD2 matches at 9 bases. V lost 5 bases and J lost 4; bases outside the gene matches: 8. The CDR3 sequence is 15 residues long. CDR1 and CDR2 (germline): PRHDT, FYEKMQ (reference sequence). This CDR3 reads CASSKRTSDRETQYF. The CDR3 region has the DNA TGTGCCAGCAGCAAGCGGACTAGCGACCGAGAGACCCAGTACTTC.

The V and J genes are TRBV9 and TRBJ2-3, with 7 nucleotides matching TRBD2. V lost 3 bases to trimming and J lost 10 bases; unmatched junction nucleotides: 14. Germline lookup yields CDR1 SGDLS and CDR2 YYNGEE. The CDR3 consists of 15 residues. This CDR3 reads CASSARSGAQRAQYF. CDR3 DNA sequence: TGTGCCAGCAGCGCAAGGAGCGGGGCACAGAGGGCGCAGTATTTT.

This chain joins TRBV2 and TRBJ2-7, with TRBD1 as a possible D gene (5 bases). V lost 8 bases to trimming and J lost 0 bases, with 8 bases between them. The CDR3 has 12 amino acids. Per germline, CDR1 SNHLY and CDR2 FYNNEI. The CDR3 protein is CASQTDSYEQYF. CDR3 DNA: TGTGCCAGCCAGACAGACTCCTACGAGCAGTACTTC.

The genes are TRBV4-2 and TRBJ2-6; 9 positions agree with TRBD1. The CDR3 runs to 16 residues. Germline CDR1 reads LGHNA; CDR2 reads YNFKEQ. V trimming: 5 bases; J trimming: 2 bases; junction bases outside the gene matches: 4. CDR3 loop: CASSFGDRAGANVLTF. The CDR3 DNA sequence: TGTGCCAGCAGCTTCGGGGACAGGGCTGGGGCCAACGTCCTGACTTTC.

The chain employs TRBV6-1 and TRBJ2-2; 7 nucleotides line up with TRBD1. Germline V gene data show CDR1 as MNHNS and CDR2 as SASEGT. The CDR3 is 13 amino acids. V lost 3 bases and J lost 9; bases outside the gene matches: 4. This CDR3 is CASSDRGWWELFF. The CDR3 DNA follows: TGTGCCAGCAGTGACAGGGGGTGGTGGGAGCTGTTTTTT.

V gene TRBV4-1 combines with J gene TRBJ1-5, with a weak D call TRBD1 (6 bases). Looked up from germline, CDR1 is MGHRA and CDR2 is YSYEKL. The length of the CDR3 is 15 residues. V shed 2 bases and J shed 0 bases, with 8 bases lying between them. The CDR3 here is CASSQRQVSNQPQHF. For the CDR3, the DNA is TGCGCCAGCAGCCAAAGACAGGTTAGCAATCAGCCCCAGCATTTT.

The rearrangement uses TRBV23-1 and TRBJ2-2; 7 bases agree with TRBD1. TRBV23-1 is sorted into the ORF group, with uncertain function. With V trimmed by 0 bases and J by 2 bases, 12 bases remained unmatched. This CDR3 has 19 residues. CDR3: CASSQSFPLDRYNTGELFF. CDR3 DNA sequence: TGCGCCAGCAGTCAATCGTTCCCTCTGGACAGGTACAACACCGGGGAGCTGTTTTTT.

The CDR3 bases are TGCGCCAGCAGCCACACCCCGGGACATACGAACAATGAGCAGTTCTTC. Its protein product is CASSHTPGHTNNEQFF. The rearrangement uses TRBV4-1 and TRBJ2-1; TRBD1 is a possible D gene (6 bases). Germline V CDR1 and CDR2: MGHRA, YSYEKL. Trimming removed 3 bases from V and 5 bases from J, with 17 bases in between. CDR3 size: 16 residues.

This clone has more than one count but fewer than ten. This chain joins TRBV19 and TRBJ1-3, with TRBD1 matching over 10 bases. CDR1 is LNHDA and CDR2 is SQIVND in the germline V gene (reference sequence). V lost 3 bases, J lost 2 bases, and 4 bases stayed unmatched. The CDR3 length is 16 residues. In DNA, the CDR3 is TGTGCCAGTAGTATCGACAGGGGGCGGACTGGAAACACCATATATTTT. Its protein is CASSIDRGRTGNTIYF.

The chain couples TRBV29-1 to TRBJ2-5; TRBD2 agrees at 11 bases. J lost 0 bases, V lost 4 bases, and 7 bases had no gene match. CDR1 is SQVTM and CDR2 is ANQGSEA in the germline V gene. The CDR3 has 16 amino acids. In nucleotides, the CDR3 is TGCAGCGTTGTCGCTAGCGGGAGGCGGTACCAAGAGACCCAGTACTTC. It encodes CSVVASGRRYQETQYF.

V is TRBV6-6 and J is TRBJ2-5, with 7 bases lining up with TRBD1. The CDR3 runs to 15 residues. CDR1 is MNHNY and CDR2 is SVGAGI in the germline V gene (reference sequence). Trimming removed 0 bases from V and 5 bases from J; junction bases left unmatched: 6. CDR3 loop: CASSYSPGQTETQYF. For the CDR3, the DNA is TGTGCCAGCAGTTACTCCCCGGGACAGACGGAGACCCAGTACTTC.

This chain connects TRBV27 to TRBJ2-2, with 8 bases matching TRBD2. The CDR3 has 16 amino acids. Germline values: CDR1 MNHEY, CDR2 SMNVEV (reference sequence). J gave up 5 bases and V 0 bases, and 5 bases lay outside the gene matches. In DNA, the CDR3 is TGTGCCAGCAGTTTATCAATAGCGGGACTAACCGGGGAGCTGTTTTTT. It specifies CASSLSIAGLTGELFF.